This T cell receptor (beta chain) was captured in a study of T-cell reconstitution after alpha-beta-depleted transplantation in children. Findings and limits, study-wide: There were reportedly several hundred expanded graft clones from which alpha-beta T cells came about two months after transplant. Some patients' high day-60 TCRbeta diversity was attributed to recipient cells surviving conditioning.

This clonotype has ten or more counts. Its target is unknown. It was with unique molecular identifiers that the TCRbeta library was prepared. TCRdb processed the PCR reads anew with MiXCR; each CDR3 protein has one entry. Here the sample spans over 450,000 distinct CDR3 sequences, about 10% being singletons. Source: PBMCs, taken before TCRalphabeta/CD19-depleted stem cell transplant. The sequence came from a child aged 2-15 years with inherited bone marrow failure, due to receive a stem cell transplant.

CDR3: CASSFLTGLGITEAFF. The CDR3 DNA is TGTGCCAGCAGTTTTCTAACAGGGTTGGGGATCACTGAAGCTTTCTTT. The chain recombines TRBV27 with TRBJ1-1; D possibly corresponds to TRBD1 (6 bases). V was trimmed by 3 bases and J by 4 bases, leaving 18 bases between them. The germline V gene encodes CDR1 MNHEY and CDR2 SMNVEV (reference sequence). This CDR3 comprises 16 residues.